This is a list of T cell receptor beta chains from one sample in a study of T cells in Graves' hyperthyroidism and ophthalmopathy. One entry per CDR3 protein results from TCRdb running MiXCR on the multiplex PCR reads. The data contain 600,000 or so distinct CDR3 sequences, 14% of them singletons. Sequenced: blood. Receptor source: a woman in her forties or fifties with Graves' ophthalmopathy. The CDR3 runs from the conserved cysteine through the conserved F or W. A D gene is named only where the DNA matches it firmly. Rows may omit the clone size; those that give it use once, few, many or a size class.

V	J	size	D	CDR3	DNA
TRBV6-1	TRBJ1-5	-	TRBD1	CASGQGAYQPQHF	TGTGCCAGCGGACAGGGGGCTTATCAGCCCCAGCATTTT
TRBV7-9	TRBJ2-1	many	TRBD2	CASSFGGLAGGPYNEQFF	TGTGCCAGCAGCTTTGGTGGACTAGCGGGAGGACCCTACAATGAGCAGTTCTTC
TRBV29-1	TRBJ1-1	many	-	CSASLGAENTEAFF	TGCAGCGCCAGCCTTGGGGCGGAGAACACTGAAGCTTTCTTT
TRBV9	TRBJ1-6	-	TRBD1	CASSVEGARNSPLHF	TGTGCCAGCAGCGTAGAGGGGGCGCGAAATTCACCCCTCCACTTT
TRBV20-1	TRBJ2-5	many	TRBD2	CSARPRLAGNQETQYF	TGCAGTGCTAGACCCCGACTAGCGGGAAACCAAGAGACCCAGTACTTC
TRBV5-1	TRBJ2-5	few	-	CASSSRGDQETQYF	TGCGCCAGCAGCTCCAGGGGGGATCAAGAGACCCAGTACTTC
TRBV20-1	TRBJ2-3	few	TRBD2	CSAPRTSGRYSHTDTQYF	TGCAGTGCTCCGCGGACTAGCGGGAGGTATTCGCACACAGATACGCAGTATTTT
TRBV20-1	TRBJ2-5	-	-	CSAIELSQETQYF	TGCAGTGCTATCGAACTAAGTCAAGAGACCCAGTACTTC
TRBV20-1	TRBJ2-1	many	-	CSAREKEYNEQFF	TGCAGTGCTAGAGAAAAAGAGTACAATGAGCAGTTCTTC
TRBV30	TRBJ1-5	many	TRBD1	CAWSGTGNVQPQHF	TGTGCCTGGAGCGGGACAGGGAATGTTCAGCCCCAGCATTTT
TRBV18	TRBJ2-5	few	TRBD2	CASSPLLAGERETQYF	TGTGCCAGCTCACCATTGTTAGCGGGAGAACGTGAGACCCAGTACTTC
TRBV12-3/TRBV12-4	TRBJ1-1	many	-	CASSRVGTEANTEAFF	TGTGCCAGCAGCCGCGTTGGGACGGAAGCGAACACTGAAGCTTTCTTT
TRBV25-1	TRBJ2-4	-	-	CASSQMDKQAKNIQYF	TGTGCCAGCAGTCAAATGGACAAGCAAGCCAAAAACATTCAGTACTTC
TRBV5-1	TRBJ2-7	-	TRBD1	CASSDPGQGGNEQYF	TGCGCCAGCAGCGACCCGGGACAGGGGGGGAACGAGCAGTACTTC
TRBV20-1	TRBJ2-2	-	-	CSARDFSGELFF	TGCAGTGCTAGAGATTTCAGCGGGGAGCTGTTTTTT
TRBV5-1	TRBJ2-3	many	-	CASSLEGGHTQYF	TGCGCCAGCAGCTTGGAAGGCGGCCATACGCAGTATTTT
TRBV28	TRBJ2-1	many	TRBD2	CASSFPGLAGGIYNEQFF	TGTGCCAGCAGTTTTCCGGGACTAGCGGGAGGAATCTACAATGAGCAGTTCTTC
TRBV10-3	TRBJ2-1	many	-	CAISRESTGSEQFF	TGTGCCATCAGCCGGGAATCTACGGGGAGCGAGCAGTTCTTC
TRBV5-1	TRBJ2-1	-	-	CASSAEGYTEQFF	TGCGCCAGCAGCGCGGAGGGATACACTGAGCAGTTCTTC
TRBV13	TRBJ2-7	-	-	CASSGPGQAYEQYF	TGTGCCAGCAGCGGACCGGGACAAGCGTACGAGCAGTACTTC
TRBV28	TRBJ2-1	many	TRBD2	CAATSGSRYEQFF	TGTGCCGCTACTAGCGGGAGTCGGTATGAGCAGTTCTTC
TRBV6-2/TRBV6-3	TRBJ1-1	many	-	CASSYSRGRGLQWVEAFF	TGTGCCAGCAGTTACTCGCGGGGCAGAGGTCTTCAGTGGGTTGAAGCTTTCTTT
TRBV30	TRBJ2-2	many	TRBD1	CAWSRTGGVHGELFF	TGTGCCTGGAGTCGGACAGGGGGCGTTCACGGGGAGCTGTTTTTT
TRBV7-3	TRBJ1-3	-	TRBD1	CASSFGTGLAKDSGNTMYF	TGTGCCAGCAGCTTTGGGACAGGGCTCGCAAAGGACTCTGGAAACACCATGTATTTT
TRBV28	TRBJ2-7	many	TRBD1	CASSIRQGVYEQYF	TGTGCCAGCAGTATCCGACAGGGGGTCTACGAGCAGTACTTC
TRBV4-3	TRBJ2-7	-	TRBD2	CASRFGLAGTYEQYF	TGCGCCAGCAGGTTCGGACTAGCGGGTACCTACGAGCAGTACTTC
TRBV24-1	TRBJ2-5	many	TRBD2	CATSVGSGGRETQYF	TGTGCCACCAGTGTTGGATCGGGAGGGAGAGAGACCCAGTACTTC
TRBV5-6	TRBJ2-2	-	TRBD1	CASSIDRADTGELFF	TGTGCCAGCAGCATCGACAGGGCTGACACCGGGGAGCTGTTTTTT
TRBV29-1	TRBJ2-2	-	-	CSVDTTNTGELFF	TGCAGCGTTGACACAACGAACACCGGGGAGCTGTTTTTT
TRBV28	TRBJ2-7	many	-	CASSPWDEQYF	TGTGCCAGCAGTCCATGGGACGAGCAGTACTTC